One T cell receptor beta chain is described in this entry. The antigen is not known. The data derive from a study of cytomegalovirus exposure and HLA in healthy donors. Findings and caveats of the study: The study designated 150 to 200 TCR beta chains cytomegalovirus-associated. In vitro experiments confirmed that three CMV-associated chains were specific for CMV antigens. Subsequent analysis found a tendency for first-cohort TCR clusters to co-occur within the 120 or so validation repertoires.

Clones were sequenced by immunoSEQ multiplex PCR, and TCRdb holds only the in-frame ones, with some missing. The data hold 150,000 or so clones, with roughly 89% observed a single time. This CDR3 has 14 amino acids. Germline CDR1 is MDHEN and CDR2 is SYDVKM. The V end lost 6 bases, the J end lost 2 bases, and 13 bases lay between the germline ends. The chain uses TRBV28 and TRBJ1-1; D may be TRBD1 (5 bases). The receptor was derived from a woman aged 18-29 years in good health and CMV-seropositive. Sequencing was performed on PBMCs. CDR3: CASSGTDLNTEAFF. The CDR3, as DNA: TGTGCCAGCAGCGGGACTGACCTTAACACTGAAGCTTTCTTT.